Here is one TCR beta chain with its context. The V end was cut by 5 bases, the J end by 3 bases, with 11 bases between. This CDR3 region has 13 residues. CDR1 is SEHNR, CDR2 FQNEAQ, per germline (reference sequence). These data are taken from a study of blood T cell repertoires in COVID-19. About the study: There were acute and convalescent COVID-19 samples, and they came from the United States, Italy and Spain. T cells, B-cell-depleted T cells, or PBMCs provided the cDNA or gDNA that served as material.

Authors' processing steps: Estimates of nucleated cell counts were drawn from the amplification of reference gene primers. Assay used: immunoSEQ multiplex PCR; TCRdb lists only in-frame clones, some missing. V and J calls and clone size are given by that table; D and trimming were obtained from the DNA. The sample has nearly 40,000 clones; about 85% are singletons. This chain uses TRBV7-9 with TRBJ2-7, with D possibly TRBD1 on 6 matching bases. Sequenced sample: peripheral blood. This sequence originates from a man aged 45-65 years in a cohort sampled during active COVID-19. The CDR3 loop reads CASSPGTSYEQYF. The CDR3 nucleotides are TGTGCCAGCAGCCCCGGGACAAGCTACGAGCAGTACTTC. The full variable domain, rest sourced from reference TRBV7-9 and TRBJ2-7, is DTGVSQNPRHKITKRGQNVTFRCDPISEHNRLYWYRQTLGQGPEFLTYFQNEAQLEKSRLLSDRFSAERPKGSFSTLEIQRTEQGDSAMYLCASSPGTSYEQYFGPGTRLTVT.